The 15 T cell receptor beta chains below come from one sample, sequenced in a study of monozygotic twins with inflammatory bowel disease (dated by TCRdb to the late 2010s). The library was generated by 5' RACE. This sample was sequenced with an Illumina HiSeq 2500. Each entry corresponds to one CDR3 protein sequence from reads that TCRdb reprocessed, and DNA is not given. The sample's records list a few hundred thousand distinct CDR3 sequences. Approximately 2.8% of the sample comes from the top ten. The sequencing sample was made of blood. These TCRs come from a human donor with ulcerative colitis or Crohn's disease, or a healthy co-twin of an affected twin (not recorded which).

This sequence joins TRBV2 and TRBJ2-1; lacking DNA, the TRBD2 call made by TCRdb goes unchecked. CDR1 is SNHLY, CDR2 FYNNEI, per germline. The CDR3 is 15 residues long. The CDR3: CASLPGLEGWNEQFF.

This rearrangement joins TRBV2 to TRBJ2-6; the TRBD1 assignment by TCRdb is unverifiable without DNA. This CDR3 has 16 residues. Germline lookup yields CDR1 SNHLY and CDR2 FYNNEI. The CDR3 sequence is CASSTGQGSGANVLTF.

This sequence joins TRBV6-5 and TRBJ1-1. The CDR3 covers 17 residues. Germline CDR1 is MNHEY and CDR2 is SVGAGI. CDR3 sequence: CASSYSVNWRLGTEAFF.

CDR3 sequence reads: CASSLQAVNSPLHF. This chain connects TRBV5-1 to TRBJ1-6; TCRdb lists TRBD1, though no DNA is available to test this call. The CDR3 runs to 14 residues. The germline gives CDR1 SGHRS, CDR2 YFSETQ.

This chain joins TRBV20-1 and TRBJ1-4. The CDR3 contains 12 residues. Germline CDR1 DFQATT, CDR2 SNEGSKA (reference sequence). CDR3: CSAEDHNEKLFF.

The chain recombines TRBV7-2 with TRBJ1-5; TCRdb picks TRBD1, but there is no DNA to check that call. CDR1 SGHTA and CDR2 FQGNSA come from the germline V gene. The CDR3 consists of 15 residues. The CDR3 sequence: CASSLEGTSNQPQHF.

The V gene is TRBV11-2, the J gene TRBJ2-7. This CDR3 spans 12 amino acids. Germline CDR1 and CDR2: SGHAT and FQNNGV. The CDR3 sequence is CASSLGSHEQYF.

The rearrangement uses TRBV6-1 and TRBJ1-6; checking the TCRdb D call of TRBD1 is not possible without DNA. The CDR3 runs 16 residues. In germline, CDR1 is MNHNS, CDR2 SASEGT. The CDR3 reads CASNPRLSFPRSPLHF.

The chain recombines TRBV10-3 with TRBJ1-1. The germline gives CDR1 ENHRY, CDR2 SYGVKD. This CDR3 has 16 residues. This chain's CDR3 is CAISGSAGLRNTEAFF.

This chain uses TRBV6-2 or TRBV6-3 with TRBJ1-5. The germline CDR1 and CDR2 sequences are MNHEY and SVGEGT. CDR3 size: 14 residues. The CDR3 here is CATTEDGRNQPQHF.

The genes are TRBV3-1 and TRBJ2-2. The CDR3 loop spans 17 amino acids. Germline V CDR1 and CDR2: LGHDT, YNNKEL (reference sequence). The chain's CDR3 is CASSQDPALASTGELFF. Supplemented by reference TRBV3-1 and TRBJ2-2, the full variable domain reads DTAVSQTPKYLVTQMGNDKSIKCEQNLGHDTMYWYKQDSKKFLKIMFSYNNKELIINETVPNRFSPKSPDKAHLNLHINSLELGDSAVYFCASSQDPALASTGELFFGEGSRLTVL.

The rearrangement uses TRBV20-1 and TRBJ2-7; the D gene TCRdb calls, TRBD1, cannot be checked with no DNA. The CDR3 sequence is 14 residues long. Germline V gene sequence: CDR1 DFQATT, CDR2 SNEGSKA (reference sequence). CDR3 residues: CSATVPAGGYEQYF.

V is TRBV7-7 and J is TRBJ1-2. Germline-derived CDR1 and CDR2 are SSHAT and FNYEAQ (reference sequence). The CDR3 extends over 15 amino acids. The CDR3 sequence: CASSLDRNLRSGYTF.

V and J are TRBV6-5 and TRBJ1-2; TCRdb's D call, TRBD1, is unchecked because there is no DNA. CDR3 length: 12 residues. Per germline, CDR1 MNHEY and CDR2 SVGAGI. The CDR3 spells CASRETGAGYTF.

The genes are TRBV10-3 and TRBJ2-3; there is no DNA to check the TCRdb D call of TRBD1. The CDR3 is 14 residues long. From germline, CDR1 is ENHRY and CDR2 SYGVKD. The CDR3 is CAISAGLNTDTQYF.